This TCR beta chain was found in a study of breast tumors, draining lymph nodes, adjacent tissues. General study points: Tumor TCR diversity was below lymph nodes but above nontumor tissue. Data fit most tumor T cells coming from lymph node, expanding in tumor. Compared with basal-like, luminal-like tumors shared significantly more repertoire with nontumor tissue.

Using its own MiXCR run on the multiplex PCR reads, TCRdb lists one record per CDR3 protein. There are 120,000 or so distinct CDR3 sequences in the sample; 20% occur only once, and roughly 3.5% lies in the top ten. This clonotype appeared many times. Its antigen is unidentified. There are 11 residues in the CDR3. Germline V gives CDR1 DFQATT, CDR2 SNEGSKA (reference sequence). V was pared by 8 bases and J by 1 base, with 9 bases between. Samples came from axillary lymph nodes draining the breast cancer. The sequence was collected from a female donor with breast cancer. Some clones in this sample may be carry-over from other donors' samples. The sequencing input was axillary lymph node tissue. This sequence joins TRBV20-1 and TRBJ2-7; D gene uncertain. CDR3 sequence reads: CSSAESYEQYF. The CDR3 DNA sequence: TGCAGTTCGGCCGAATCCTACGAGCAGTACTTC.